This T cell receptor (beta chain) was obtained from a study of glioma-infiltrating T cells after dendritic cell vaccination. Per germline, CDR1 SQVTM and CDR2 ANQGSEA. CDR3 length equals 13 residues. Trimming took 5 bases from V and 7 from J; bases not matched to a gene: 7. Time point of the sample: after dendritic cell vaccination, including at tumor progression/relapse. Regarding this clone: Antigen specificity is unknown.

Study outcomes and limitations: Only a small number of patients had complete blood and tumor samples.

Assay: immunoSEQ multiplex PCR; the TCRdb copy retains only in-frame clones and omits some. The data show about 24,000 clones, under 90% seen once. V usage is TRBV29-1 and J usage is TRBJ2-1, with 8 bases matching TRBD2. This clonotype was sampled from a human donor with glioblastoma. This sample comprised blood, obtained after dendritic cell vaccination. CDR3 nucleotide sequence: TGCAGCGTTAGAGACGGGGGGGGTAATGAGCAGTTCTTC. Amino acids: CSVRDGGGNEQFF.